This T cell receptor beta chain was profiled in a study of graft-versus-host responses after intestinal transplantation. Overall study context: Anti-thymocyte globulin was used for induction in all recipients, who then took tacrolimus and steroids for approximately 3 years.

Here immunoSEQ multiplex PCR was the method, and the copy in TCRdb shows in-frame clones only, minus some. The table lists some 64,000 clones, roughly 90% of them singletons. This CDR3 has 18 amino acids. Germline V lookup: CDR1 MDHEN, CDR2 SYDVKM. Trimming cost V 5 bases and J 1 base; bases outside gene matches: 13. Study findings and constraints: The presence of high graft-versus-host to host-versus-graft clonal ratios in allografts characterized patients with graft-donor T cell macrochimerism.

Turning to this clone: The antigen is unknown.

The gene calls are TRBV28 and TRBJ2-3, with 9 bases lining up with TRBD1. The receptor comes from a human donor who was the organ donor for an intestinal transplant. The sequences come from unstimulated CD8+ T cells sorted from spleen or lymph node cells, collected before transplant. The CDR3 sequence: CASSPPGTGIRGTDTQYF. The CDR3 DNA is TGTGCCAGCAGTCCCCCCGGGACAGGGATCAGAGGCACAGATACGCAGTATTTT.